This T cell receptor (beta chain) was sequenced for a study of T cell changes during pregnancy in multiple sclerosis. Here immunoSEQ multiplex PCR was the method, and the copy in TCRdb shows in-frame clones only, minus some. The sample yields 40,000 to 45,000 clones, approximately 90% seen once. Germline CDR1 SGHKS, CDR2 YYEKEE (reference sequence). Trimming shortened V by 2 bases and J by 3 bases, and 9 bases separated the two germline ends. The CDR3 covers 14 residues. The chain uses TRBV5-5 and TRBJ1-5; D uncertain. The material was CD8+ T cells from peripheral blood mononuclear cells, obtained in the third trimester of pregnancy. This clonotype was obtained from a female donor with multiple sclerosis, enrolled in a pregnancy study. The CDR3 here is CASSFSRLNQPQHF. The CDR3 DNA sequence: TGTGCCAGCAGCTTCTCCAGGCTCAATCAGCCCCAGCATTTT.